These 27 T cell receptor beta chains came from one sample sequenced in a study of beta chain features in type 1 diabetes. As every portion of the isolated RNA was reverse transcribed, the sequencing read expressed TCRB transcripts. The repertoire was sequenced with immunoSEQ multiplex PCR; TCRdb's copy has only in-frame clones and lacks some. The sample has fewer than 150,000 clones, 6.9% seen once. The sample comprised central memory CD4+ T cells from blood. All receptors come from a woman in her twenties or thirties in good health.

The chain employs TRBV7-2 and TRBJ2-1; TRBD2 might be the D (5 bases). Per germline, CDR1 SGHTA and CDR2 FQGNSA. CDR3 length: 16 residues. Trimming pared 3 bases from V and 0 bases from J, leaving 12 bases between. Written as DNA, the CDR3 is TGTGCCAGCAGCTTTAGACCCAGCGGCTCCTACAATGAGCAGTTCTTC. Its protein product is CASSFRPSGSYNEQFF.

The chain employs TRBV28 and TRBJ1-5; the D gene is possibly TRBD1 (5 bases). The CDR3 consists of 14 residues. CDR1 and CDR2 (germline): MDHEN, SYDVKM. V lost 7 bases to trimming and J lost 0 bases, with 10 bases between them. The CDR3 DNA reads TGTGCCAGCAAGGCGGGGACTAGCAATCAGCCCCAGCATTTT. Its translation is CASKAGTSNQPQHF.

The chain couples TRBV6-5 to TRBJ2-5; 8 nucleotides agree with TRBD1. From germline, CDR1 is MNHEY and CDR2 SVGAGI. The J segment lost 2 bases and the V segment lost 4 bases, leaving 9 bases of the junction unmatched. The CDR3 consists of 16 residues. The CDR3 DNA follows: TGTGCCAGCAGTTTCAACAGGGGGAGAGGGCAAGAGACCCAGTACTTC. Its protein is CASSFNRGRGQETQYF.

This clone turned up a few times. V is TRBV6-6 and J is TRBJ2-5; 8 bases fit TRBD1. The CDR3 sequence is 13 residues long. V lost 6 bases and J lost 5; bases outside the gene matches: 5. Germline CDR1 MNHNY, CDR2 SVGAGI (reference sequence). Here the CDR3 reads CASRRTGTETQYF. CDR3 nucleotide sequence: TGTGCCAGCAGGCGGACAGGGACGGAGACCCAGTACTTC.

The gene calls are TRBV7-2 and TRBJ2-1, with TRBD2 matching over 7 bases. The CDR3 contains 16 residues. The V and J ends lost 2 bases and 7 bases, in that order; junction bases with no gene match: 11. Germline CDR1 SGHTA, CDR2 FQGNSA. CDR3 nucleotides: TGTGCCAGCAGCTTAAACCGGAGGGGAGGGACGAATGAGCAGTTCTTC. This gives the protein CASSLNRRGGTNEQFF. The full variable domain, in which reference TRBV7-2 and TRBJ2-1 provide the parts outside the CDR3, is GAGVSQSPSNKVTEKGKDVELRCDPISGHTALYWYRQSLGQGLEFLIYFQGNSAPDKSGLPSDRFSAERTGGSVSTLTIQRTQQEDSAVYLCASSLNRRGGTNEQFFGPGTRLTVL.

The rearrangement links TRBV15 to TRBJ1-5; 7 bases map to TRBD1. Germline CDR1 reads LNHNV; CDR2 reads YYDKDF (reference sequence). The CDR3 totals 20 residues. Trimming cost V 0 bases and J 4 bases; bases outside gene matches: 18. Here the CDR3 DNA reads TGTGCCACCAGCAGAGAACCCCTTACCTCCAAAGACAGGGTAAATCAGCCCCAGCATTTT. It encodes CATSREPLTSKDRVNQPQHF.

Turning to this clone: The identical CDR3 is also encoded by other nucleotide sequences in the sample. This chain connects TRBV28 to TRBJ1-5; D possibly corresponds to TRBD1 (6 bases). This CDR3 spans 15 amino acids. Germline assignment: CDR1 MDHEN and CDR2 SYDVKM. Trimming stripped 2 bases from V and 2 bases from J, with 10 bases between. CDR3 sequence reads: CASSLGGARNQPQHF. CDR3 sequence (DNA): TGTGCCAGCAGTTTAGGGGGGGCCCGCAATCAGCCCCAGCATTTT.

This clone came up many times. CDR3 protein: CASSQDPMGITGSSYEQYF. For the CDR3, the DNA is TGCGCCAGCAGCCAAGACCCCATGGGGATCACAGGATCCTCCTACGAGCAGTACTTC. This chain connects TRBV4-3 to TRBJ2-7, with a weak D call TRBD1 (5 bases). CDR1 and CDR2 (germline): LGHNA, YSLEER. The CDR3 has 19 residues. The V and J ends lost 0 bases and 0 bases respectively, with 21 bases between them.

This clone was recorded a few times. The V and J genes are TRBV25-1 and TRBJ2-2; 10 bases map to TRBD1. This CDR3 spans 14 amino acids. Germline CDR1 MGHDK, CDR2 SYGVNS. Trimming took 8 bases from V and 4 from J; bases not matched to a gene: 4. CDR3 residues: CASGRTGGTGELFF. Here the CDR3 DNA reads TGTGCCAGCGGGCGGACAGGGGGCACCGGGGAGCTGTTTTTT.

This clone occurred a few times. The chain uses TRBV4-3 and TRBJ1-5, with D uncertain. Germline V gives CDR1 LGHNA, CDR2 YSLEER. The CDR3 extends over 16 amino acids. V shed 1 base and J shed 0 bases, with 10 bases lying between them. CDR3 coding DNA: TGCGCCAGCAGCCAAGCGCGGGGTTATAGCAATCAGCCCCAGCATTTT. Translated, it gives CASSQARGYSNQPQHF.

The chain couples TRBV27 to TRBJ2-7, with 9 bases identical to TRBD1. This CDR3 is built from 12 residues. V lost 5 bases, J lost 9 bases, and 5 bases stayed unmatched. The germline V gene has CDR1 MNHEY and CDR2 SMNVEV (reference sequence). The CDR3 reads CASSPNRGRQYF. In DNA form, the CDR3 reads TGTGCCAGCAGTCCAAACAGGGGGCGGCAGTACTTC.

V usage is TRBV28 and J usage is TRBJ1-1, with 8 bases aligning to TRBD1. Germline V gene data show CDR1 as MDHEN and CDR2 as SYDVKM. The CDR3 has 16 amino acids. Trimming removed 4 bases from V and 10 bases from J; junction bases left unmatched: 17. This chain's CDR3 is CASSSLRTGPGRAAFF. The CDR3 DNA sequence: TGTGCCAGCAGTTCCCTTCGGACAGGGCCAGGCAGGGCAGCTTTCTTT.

The chain joins TRBV5-1 to TRBJ2-3; possibly TRBD2 for D (6 bases). The CDR3 extends over 13 amino acids. In germline, CDR1 is SGHRS, CDR2 YFSETQ. The V gene lost 4 bases and the J gene lost 5 bases, with 11 bases spanning the gap. The CDR3 DNA sequence: TGCGCCAGCAGCCCTGAAGCGGGAGATACGCAGTATTTT. Translating gives CASSPEAGDTQYF.

The V gene is TRBV19, the J gene TRBJ2-7, with 7 bases lining up with TRBD2. The CDR3 length is 14 residues. Germline CDR1 reads LNHDA; CDR2 reads SQIVND (reference sequence). Unmatched junction bases numbered 6, after V lost 4 bases and J lost 3 bases. The CDR3 loop is CASSNQRGDYEQYF. CDR3 nucleotides: TGTGCCAGTAGTAACCAGCGGGGAGACTACGAGCAGTACTTC.

The gene calls are TRBV6-1 and TRBJ2-5; D is uncertain. Trimming stripped 6 bases from V and 1 base from J, with 6 bases between. The CDR3 consists of 12 residues. Germline V gives CDR1 MNHNS, CDR2 SASEGT. CDR3 nucleotide sequence: TGTGCCAGCAGGGCAGTCCAAGAGACCCAGTACTTC. Amino acid sequence: CASRAVQETQYF.

This clone was observed a handful of times. This sequence joins TRBV29-1 and TRBJ2-3; TRBD2 aligns across 13 bases. After removal of 6 bases from V and 0 bases from J, the junction contained 9 bases not matched to a gene. The CDR3 consists of 17 residues. CDR1 and CDR2 (germline): SQVTM, ANQGSEA. Written as DNA, the CDR3 is TGCAGCGTGTCAGGACTAGCGGGAGCCTCTAGCACAGATACGCAGTATTTT. It specifies CSVSGLAGASSTDTQYF.

CDR3 in amino acids: CASSILMGQQNQPQHF. CDR3 coding DNA: TGTGCCAGTAGTATTCTAATGGGACAGCAAAATCAGCCCCAGCATTTT. The chain joins TRBV19 to TRBJ1-5; 7 bases align to TRBD1. The V gene's germline CDR1 is LNHDA and CDR2 SQIVND (reference sequence). The CDR3 has 16 residues. V lost 3 bases and J lost 4; bases outside the gene matches: 9.

This clone appeared a few times. The chain joins TRBV18 to TRBJ2-6; D is unclear. Germline lookup yields CDR1 KGHSH and CDR2 LQKENI. The CDR3 sequence is 16 residues long. V shed 1 base and J shed 2 bases, with 9 bases lying between them. The CDR3 reads CASSPLPGAGANVLTF. The CDR3 region has the DNA TGTGCCAGCTCACCACTTCCAGGCGCTGGGGCCAACGTCCTGACTTTC.

J is TRBJ2-3 and V is TRBV2; the match to TRBD2 covers 7 bases. After removal of 5 bases from V and 4 bases from J, the junction contained 9 bases not matched to a gene. Germline values: CDR1 SNHLY, CDR2 FYNNEI. The CDR3 covers 15 residues. DNA of the CDR3: TGTGCCAGCAGTTCCTCTAGCGGAGGGGCAGATACGCAGTATTTT. Amino acid sequence: CASSSSSGGADTQYF.

The V gene is TRBV20-1, the J gene TRBJ1-1, with D possibly TRBD1 on 5 matching bases. The germline V gene encodes CDR1 DFQATT and CDR2 SNEGSKA (reference sequence). This CDR3 has 11 residues. Trimming took 3 bases from V and 10 from J, leaving 12 bases between them. This CDR3 reads CSASRGFGAFF. CDR3 nucleotides: TGCAGTGCTAGCCGGGGGTTTGGAGCTTTCTTT.

The chain is built from TRBV7-2 and TRBJ2-5, with 9 nucleotides matching TRBD2. The V gene's germline CDR1 is SGHTA and CDR2 FQGNSA. There are 20 residues in the CDR3. The J segment lost 1 base and the V segment lost 0 bases, leaving 15 bases of the junction unmatched. In DNA form, the CDR3 reads TGTGCCAGCAGCTTAGCGCGCAAAGCGGGAGGCTTGGGATTCCAAGAGACCCAGTACTTC. Encoded protein: CASSLARKAGGLGFQETQYF.

This chain joins TRBV30 and TRBJ1-1; D perhaps matches TRBD1 (5 bases). In germline, CDR1 is GTSNPN, CDR2 SVGIG (reference sequence). There are 14 residues in the CDR3. Trimming left V 0 bases short and J 0 bases short, with 8 bases between. CDR3 sequence reads: CAWSVDSVNTEAFF. DNA for the CDR3: TGTGCCTGGAGTGTAGACAGCGTGAACACTGAAGCTTTCTTT.

The J gene is TRBJ2-7, the V gene TRBV9; D is uncertain. The CDR3 consists of 16 residues. Germline-derived CDR1 and CDR2 are SGDLS and YYNGEE. V lost 0 bases, J lost 2 bases, and 15 bases lay in between. Here the CDR3 reads CASSVAPGKCPYEQYF. The DNA for the CDR3 is TGTGCCAGCAGCGTAGCCCCAGGAAAGTGCCCCTACGAGCAGTACTTC. Full variable domain (remainder filled in from reference TRBV9 and TRBJ2-7): DSGVTQTPKHLITATGQRVTLRCSPRSGDLSVYWYQQSLDQGLQFLIQYYNGEERAKGNILERFSAQQFPDLHSELNLSSLELGDSALYFCASSVAPGKCPYEQYFGPGTRLTVT.

This clone was observed a few times. The J gene is TRBJ2-5, the V gene TRBV5-4; TRBD2 agrees at 8 bases. The CDR3 is made up of 15 amino acids. Germline CDR1 SGHNT, CDR2 YYREEE (reference sequence). Losses at the gene ends were 6 bases for V and 4 bases for J; bases not matched to a gene: 11. The CDR3 region is CASTPNSGVGETQYF. The CDR3 nucleotides are TGTGCCAGCACCCCGAATAGCGGGGTGGGAGAGACCCAGTACTTC.

The chain uses TRBV4-2 and TRBJ2-4, with TRBD2 identical over 7 bases. In germline, CDR1 is LGHNA, CDR2 YNFKEQ. Trimming cost V 0 bases and J 5 bases; bases outside gene matches: 10. CDR3 length equals 17 residues. CDR3 protein: CASSQEGGAGPENIQYF. The CDR3 DNA sequence: TGTGCCAGCAGCCAAGAGGGAGGAGCGGGACCGGAAAACATTCAGTACTTC.

The sample holds a few counts of this clone. The rearrangement links TRBV5-6 to TRBJ1-4; TRBD1 aligns across 8 bases. This CDR3 contains 15 residues. With 2 bases clipped from V and 7 bases from J, the junction kept 7 bases outside the gene matches. CDR1 is SGHDT and CDR2 is YYEEEE in the germline V gene. For the CDR3, the DNA is TGTGCCAGCAGCTTATGGACAGGGAGTCCTGAAAAACTGTTTTTT. Protein product: CASSLWTGSPEKLFF.

At least ten counts were recorded for this clone. The J gene is TRBJ1-5, the V gene TRBV30; D uncertain. From germline, CDR1 is GTSNPN and CDR2 SVGIG (reference sequence). The CDR3 loop spans 11 amino acids. Trimming took off 5 bases at V and 4 bases at J, with 6 bases between the two ends. CDR3 nucleotide sequence: TGTGCCTGGCAGCGAAATCAGCCCCAGCATTTT. This codes for CAWQRNQPQHF.